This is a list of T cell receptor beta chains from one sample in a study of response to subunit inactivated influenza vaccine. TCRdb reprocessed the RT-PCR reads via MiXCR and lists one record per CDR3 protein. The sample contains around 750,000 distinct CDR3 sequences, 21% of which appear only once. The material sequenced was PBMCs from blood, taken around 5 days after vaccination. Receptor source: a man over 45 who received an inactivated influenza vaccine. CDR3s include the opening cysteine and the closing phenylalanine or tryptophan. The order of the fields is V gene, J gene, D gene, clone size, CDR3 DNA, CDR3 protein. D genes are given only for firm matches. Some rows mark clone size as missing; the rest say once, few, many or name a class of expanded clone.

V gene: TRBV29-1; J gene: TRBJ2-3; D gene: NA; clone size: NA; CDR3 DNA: TGCAGCGTCAAGACTCCTGGCGTTTCAGATACGCAGTATTTT; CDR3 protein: CSVKTPGVSDTQYF
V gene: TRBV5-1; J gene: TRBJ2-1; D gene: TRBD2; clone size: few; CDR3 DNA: TGCGCCAGCAGCTTCCCACTAGCGGGCTTCTACAATGAGCAGTTCTTC; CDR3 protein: CASSFPLAGFYNEQFF
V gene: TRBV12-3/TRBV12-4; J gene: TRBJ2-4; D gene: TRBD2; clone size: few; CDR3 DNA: TGTGCCAGCAGTTTGGGTCTAGCGGGCACGAAGTACTTC; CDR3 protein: CASSLGLAGTKYF
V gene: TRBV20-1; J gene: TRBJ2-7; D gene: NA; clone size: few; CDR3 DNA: TGCAGTGCTAGAGAGGGCAGGGTGCTCGAGCAGTACTTC; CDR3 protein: CSAREGRVLEQYF
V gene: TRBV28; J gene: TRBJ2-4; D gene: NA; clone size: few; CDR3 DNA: TGTGCCAGCAGTTTATTTAGCAGCGAACACAAAAACATTCAGTACTTC; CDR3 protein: CASSLFSSEHKNIQYF
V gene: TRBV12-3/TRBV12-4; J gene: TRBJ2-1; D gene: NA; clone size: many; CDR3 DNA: TGTGCCAGCAGTCAAGGACTAGAGCAGTTCTTC; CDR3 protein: CASSQGLEQFF
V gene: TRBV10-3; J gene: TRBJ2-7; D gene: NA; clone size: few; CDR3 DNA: TGTGCCATCAGTGAGTCGGCCAGGGGAAACGAGCAGTACTTC; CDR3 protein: CAISESARGNEQYF
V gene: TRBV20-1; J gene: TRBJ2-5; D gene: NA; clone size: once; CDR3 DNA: TGCAGTGCTAGAGTCCCCGGCATACAAGAGACCCAGTACTTC; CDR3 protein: CSARVPGIQETQYF
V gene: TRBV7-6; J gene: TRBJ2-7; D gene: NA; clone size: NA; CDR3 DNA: TGTGCCAGCAGCCCCCGAACCTACGAGCAGTACTTC; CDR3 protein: CASSPRTYEQYF
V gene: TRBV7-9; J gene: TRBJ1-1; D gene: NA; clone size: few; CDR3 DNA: TGTGCCAGCAGCTTAGGGGCAGGATCACTCGCTGAAGCTTTCTTT; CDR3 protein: CASSLGAGSLAEAFF
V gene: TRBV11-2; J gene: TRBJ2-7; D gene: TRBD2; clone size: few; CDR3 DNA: TGTGCCAGCAGCTTAGACATAGCGGGAAGGAGCTCCTACGAGCAGTACTTC; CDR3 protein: CASSLDIAGRSSYEQYF
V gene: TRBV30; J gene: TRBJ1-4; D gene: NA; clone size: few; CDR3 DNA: TGTGCCTGGGAAGGAGGGCCTAATGAAAAACTGTTTTTT; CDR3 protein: CAWEGGPNEKLFF
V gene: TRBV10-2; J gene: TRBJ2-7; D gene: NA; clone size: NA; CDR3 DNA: TGCGCCAGCAGTGGGCGGCCCTCCTACGAGCAGTACTTC; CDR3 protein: CASSGRPSYEQYF
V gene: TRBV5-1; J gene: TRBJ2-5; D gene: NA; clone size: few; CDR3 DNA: TGCGCCAGCAGCTTGCTGGCAGGGGACGATGAGACCCAGTACTTC; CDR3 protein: CASSLLAGDDETQYF
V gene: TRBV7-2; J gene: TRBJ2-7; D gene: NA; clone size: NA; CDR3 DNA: TGTGCCAGCAGCTCTCTAAGACAGACCCTTCTCTTC; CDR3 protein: CASSSLRQTLLF
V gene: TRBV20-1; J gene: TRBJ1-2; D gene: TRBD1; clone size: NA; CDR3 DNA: TGCAGTGCTAGAGATCGGAGGGGGCGCGTTGGCTACACCTTC; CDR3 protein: CSARDRRGRVGYTF
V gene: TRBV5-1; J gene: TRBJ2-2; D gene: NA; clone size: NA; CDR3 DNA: TGCGCCAGCAGAGGTGGGGCGGTTTACACCGGGGAGCTGTTTTTT; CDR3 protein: CASRGGAVYTGELFF
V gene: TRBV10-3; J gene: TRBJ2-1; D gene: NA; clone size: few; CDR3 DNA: TGTGCCATCAGTGAATCGCGGCAGGGCAATGAGCAGTTCTTC; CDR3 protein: CAISESRQGNEQFF
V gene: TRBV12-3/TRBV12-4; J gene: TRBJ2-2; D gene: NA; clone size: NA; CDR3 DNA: TGTGCCAGCAAAAAAGCCCCCGGGGAGCTGTTTTTT; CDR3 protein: CASKKAPGELFF
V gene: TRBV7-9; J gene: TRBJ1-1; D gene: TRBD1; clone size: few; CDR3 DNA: TGTGCCAGCAGCCAACAGGGGCCGCGGGGTGCTGTCACTGAAGCTTTCTTT; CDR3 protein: CASSQQGPRGAVTEAFF
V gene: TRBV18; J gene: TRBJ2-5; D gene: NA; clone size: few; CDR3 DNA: TGTGCCAGCTCACCACTACCCCAAGAGACCCAGTACTTC; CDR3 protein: CASSPLPQETQYF
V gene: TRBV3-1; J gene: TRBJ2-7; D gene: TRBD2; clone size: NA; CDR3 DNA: TGTGCCAGCAGCTCAACTAGCGGGGGCAACGAGCAGTACTTC; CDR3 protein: CASSSTSGGNEQYF
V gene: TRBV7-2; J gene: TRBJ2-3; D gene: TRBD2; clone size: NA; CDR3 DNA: TGTGCCAGCAGCTTAGTTGGTGGGAGGGCCGCAGATACGCAGTATTTT; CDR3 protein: CASSLVGGRAADTQYF
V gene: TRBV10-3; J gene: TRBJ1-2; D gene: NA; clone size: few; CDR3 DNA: TGTGCCATCAGTGGTGGCGGACCAGGGACTGGCTACACCTTC; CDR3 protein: CAISGGGPGTGYTF
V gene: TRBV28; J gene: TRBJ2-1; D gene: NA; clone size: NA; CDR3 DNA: TGTGCCAGCAGTTCTGGCCGTGAGCAGTTCTTC; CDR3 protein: CASSSGREQFF
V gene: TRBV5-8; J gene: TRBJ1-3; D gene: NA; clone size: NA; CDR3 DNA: TGTGCCAGCAGCATCAGGGAATCTGGAAACACCATATATTTT; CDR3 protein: CASSIRESGNTIYF
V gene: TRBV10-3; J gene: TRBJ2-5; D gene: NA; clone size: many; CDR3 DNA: TGTGCCATCAGTTACAGCCAGGGACTTCAAGAGACCCAGTACTTC; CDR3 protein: CAISYSQGLQETQYF
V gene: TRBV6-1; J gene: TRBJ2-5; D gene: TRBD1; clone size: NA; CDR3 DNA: TGTGCCAGCAGTGAGACAGGGCCTTGGGAGACCCAGTACTTC; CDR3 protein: CASSETGPWETQYF
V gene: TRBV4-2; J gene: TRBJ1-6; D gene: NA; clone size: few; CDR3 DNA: TGTGCCAGCAGCCAAGAAGGCCCCTATAATTCACCCCTCCACTTT; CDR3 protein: CASSQEGPYNSPLHF
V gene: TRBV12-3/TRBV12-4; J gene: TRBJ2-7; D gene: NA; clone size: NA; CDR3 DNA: TGTGCCAGCACCCATTCCGCGGGACCAACCTCCTACGAGCAGTACTTC; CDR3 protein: CASTHSAGPTSYEQYF
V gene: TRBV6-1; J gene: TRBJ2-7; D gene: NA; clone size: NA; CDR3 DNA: TGTGCCAGCATGAGGTGGCCAGAGCTCTACGAGCAGTACTTC; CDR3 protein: CASMRWPELYEQYF
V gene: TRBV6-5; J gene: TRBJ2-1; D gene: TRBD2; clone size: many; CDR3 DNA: TGTGCCAGCAGTTACTCGACTAGCGGGGGGGAGCAGTTCTTC; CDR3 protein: CASSYSTSGGEQFF
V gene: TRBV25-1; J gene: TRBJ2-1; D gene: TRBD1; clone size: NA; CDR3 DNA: TGTGCCAGCAGTGAACTGGCAGGGGGTAATGAGCAGTTCTTC; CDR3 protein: CASSELAGGNEQFF
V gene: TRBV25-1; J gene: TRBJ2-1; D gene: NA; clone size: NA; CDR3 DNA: TGTGCCAGCAGTAGGTTCGGCTACAATGAGCAGTTCTTC; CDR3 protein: CASSRFGYNEQFF
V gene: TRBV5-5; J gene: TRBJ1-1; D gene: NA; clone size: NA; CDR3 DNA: TGTGCCAGCAGCTCAGACACTGAAGCTTTCTTT; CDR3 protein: CASSSDTEAFF